The entry below gives a single T cell receptor (beta chain) sequence along with its context. This specimen belongs to a study of T cell repertoires in cytomegalovirus infection. The CDR3 has 15 residues. With 6 bases clipped from V and 4 bases from J, the junction kept 7 bases outside the gene matches. CDR1 MDHEN and CDR2 SYDVKM come from the germline V gene. TCRdb re-derived calls from the reads in MiXCR, one entry per CDR3 protein. The sample yields some 180,000 distinct CDR3 sequences, approximately 9.6% seen once. The V gene is TRBV28, the J gene TRBJ2-7, with TRBD2 matching over 12 bases. This TCR derives from a human donor in good health (CMV status not recorded). Some clones in this sample may be carry-over from other donors' samples. Input material: PBMCs. In DNA, the CDR3 is TGTGCCAGCAGCCCGGGGACTAGCGGGCTGTACGAGCAGTACTTC. As protein: CASSPGTSGLYEQYF.